A selection of T cell receptor beta chains follows, all from one sample in a study of T cells in Graves' hyperthyroidism and ophthalmopathy. A single record per CDR3 protein comes from TCRdb applying MiXCR to the multiplex PCR reads. The profile shows more than 100,000 distinct CDR3 sequences, approximately 50% of them singletons. Sequenced input: blood. The receptors were gathered from a man aged 35-49 years with Graves' hyperthyroidism. CDR3s include the opening cysteine and the closing phenylalanine or tryptophan. Each record gives: V gene, CDR3 length, clone size, J gene, D gene, CDR3 protein, CDR3 DNA. The D gene is left open where the match is weak. The size field is filled for only some rows; it gives once, few, many or a size class.

v_call: TRBV2
cdr3_length: 15
clone_size: many
j_call: TRBJ2-5
d_call: -
cdr3_aa: CASRARTGDWETQYF
cdr3_nt: TGTGCCAGCAGAGCCCGAACAGGGGACTGGGAGACCCAGTACTTC

v_call: TRBV5-1
cdr3_length: 15
clone_size: many
j_call: TRBJ1-1
d_call: -
cdr3_aa: CASTLDWGTDTEAFF
cdr3_nt: TGCGCCAGCACCCTGGACTGGGGCACCGACACTGAAGCTTTCTTT

v_call: TRBV6-1
cdr3_length: 13
clone_size: many
j_call: TRBJ1-4
d_call: -
cdr3_aa: CASNTGFNEKLFF
cdr3_nt: TGTGCCAGCAATACAGGGTTTAATGAAAAACTGTTTTTT

v_call: TRBV27
cdr3_length: 13
clone_size: many
j_call: TRBJ1-1
d_call: TRBD1
cdr3_aa: CASRYRGGTEAFF
cdr3_nt: TGTGCCAGCAGGTACAGGGGAGGGACTGAAGCTTTCTTT

v_call: TRBV9
cdr3_length: 15
clone_size: -
j_call: TRBJ1-5
d_call: -
cdr3_aa: CASSGGLSGNQPRHF
cdr3_nt: TGTGCCAGCAGCGGTGGGCTGAGCGGTAATCAGCCCCGGCATTTT

v_call: TRBV7-3
cdr3_length: 14
clone_size: many
j_call: TRBJ2-1
d_call: -
cdr3_aa: CASSQRGGRQEQFF
cdr3_nt: TGTGCCAGCAGCCAAAGGGGCGGCCGGCAGGAGCAGTTCTTC

v_call: TRBV2
cdr3_length: 13
clone_size: -
j_call: TRBJ1-1
d_call: -
cdr3_aa: CASTSWANTEAFF
cdr3_nt: TGTGCCAGTACCTCATGGGCGAACACTGAAGCTTTCTTT

v_call: TRBV29-1
cdr3_length: 13
clone_size: many
j_call: TRBJ1-2
d_call: -
cdr3_aa: CSVEVVSDYGYTF
cdr3_nt: TGCAGCGTTGAAGTCGTATCAGACTATGGCTACACCTTC

v_call: TRBV20-1
cdr3_length: 10
clone_size: -
j_call: TRBJ1-1
d_call: -
cdr3_aa: CSARDLGAFF
cdr3_nt: TGCAGTGCTAGAGATTTGGGGGCTTTCTTT

v_call: TRBV28
cdr3_length: 14
clone_size: many
j_call: TRBJ1-4
d_call: -
cdr3_aa: CASSEALGAQKLFF
cdr3_nt: TGTGCCAGCAGTGAGGCTTTAGGGGCTCAGAAACTGTTTTTT

v_call: TRBV20-1
cdr3_length: 13
clone_size: -
j_call: TRBJ1-1
d_call: -
cdr3_aa: CSAPVRGSTEAFF
cdr3_nt: TGCAGTGCTCCAGTGAGGGGGAGCACTGAAGCTTTCTTT

v_call: TRBV12-3/TRBV12-4
cdr3_length: 15
clone_size: many
j_call: TRBJ1-3
d_call: -
cdr3_aa: CASSYGPSSGNTIYF
cdr3_nt: TGTGCCAGCAGTTACGGACCCAGCTCTGGAAACACCATATATTTT

v_call: TRBV7-9
cdr3_length: 14
clone_size: many
j_call: TRBJ2-2
d_call: TRBD1
cdr3_aa: CASSEQGVTGELFF
cdr3_nt: TGTGCCAGCAGTGAGCAGGGGGTCACCGGGGAGCTGTTTTTT

v_call: TRBV11-2
cdr3_length: 17
clone_size: many
j_call: TRBJ2-5
d_call: TRBD2
cdr3_aa: CASSLEVSGRLRETQYF
cdr3_nt: TGTGCCAGCAGCTTAGAGGTTAGCGGGAGGTTGAGAGAGACCCAGTACTTC

v_call: TRBV7-7
cdr3_length: 19
clone_size: -
j_call: TRBJ2-1
d_call: TRBD2
cdr3_aa: CASSLRTTELAGAYNEQFF
cdr3_nt: TGTGCTAGCAGCTTAAGAACGACCGAACTAGCGGGGGCCTACAATGAGCAGTTCTTC

v_call: TRBV24-1
cdr3_length: 13
clone_size: -
j_call: TRBJ2-1
d_call: -
cdr3_aa: CATSDSRDDEQFF
cdr3_nt: TGTGCCACCAGTGATTCGCGGGACGATGAGCAGTTCTTC

v_call: TRBV11-2
cdr3_length: 14
clone_size: many
j_call: TRBJ2-7
d_call: -
cdr3_aa: CASSLDGNRREQYF
cdr3_nt: TGTGCCAGCAGCTTAGACGGAAATCGGCGCGAGCAGTACTTC

v_call: TRBV7-9
cdr3_length: 13
clone_size: many
j_call: TRBJ2-3
d_call: -
cdr3_aa: CASSLGSTDTQYF
cdr3_nt: TGTGCCAGCAGCTTAGGCAGCACAGATACGCAGTATTTT

v_call: TRBV10-3
cdr3_length: 15
clone_size: many
j_call: TRBJ1-2
d_call: -
cdr3_aa: CAISEPQGLDYGYTF
cdr3_nt: TGTGCCATCAGTGAGCCTCAGGGTTTGGACTATGGCTACACCTTC

v_call: TRBV30
cdr3_length: 12
clone_size: many
j_call: TRBJ2-7
d_call: -
cdr3_aa: CACNHQGNEQYF
cdr3_nt: TGTGCCTGTAACCATCAGGGCAACGAGCAGTACTTC

v_call: TRBV7-2
cdr3_length: 14
clone_size: many
j_call: TRBJ2-7
d_call: TRBD2
cdr3_aa: CASSFSGIPHEQYF
cdr3_nt: TGTGCCAGCAGCTTTAGCGGGATCCCCCACGAGCAGTACTTC

v_call: TRBV11-2
cdr3_length: 13
clone_size: many
j_call: TRBJ1-2
d_call: -
cdr3_aa: CASSLGLLAGYTF
cdr3_nt: TGTGCCAGCAGCTTAGGGCTTTTGGCTGGCTACACCTTC

v_call: TRBV20-1
cdr3_length: 15
clone_size: -
j_call: TRBJ2-7
d_call: TRBD2
cdr3_aa: CSAATSGWDSYEQYF
cdr3_nt: TGCAGTGCTGCGACTAGCGGGTGGGACTCCTACGAGCAGTACTTC

v_call: TRBV20-1
cdr3_length: 16
clone_size: -
j_call: TRBJ2-3
d_call: -
cdr3_aa: CSARGQAKGNTDTQYF
cdr3_nt: TGCAGTGCTAGAGGGCAGGCAAAGGGGAACACAGATACGCAGTATTTT

v_call: TRBV27
cdr3_length: 14
clone_size: few
j_call: TRBJ2-5
d_call: TRBD2
cdr3_aa: CASGPLAGVETQYF
cdr3_nt: TGTGCCAGCGGACCCCTAGCGGGAGTAGAGACCCAGTACTTC

v_call: TRBV7-8
cdr3_length: 14
clone_size: -
j_call: TRBJ2-3
d_call: -
cdr3_aa: CASSLDIVNNEQYF
cdr3_nt: TGTGCCAGCAGCTTAGATATAGTCAACAATGAGCAGTATTTT

v_call: TRBV7-9
cdr3_length: 14
clone_size: -
j_call: TRBJ1-4
d_call: -
cdr3_aa: CASSFWRTNEKLFF
cdr3_nt: TGTGCCAGCAGCTTCTGGAGGACTAATGAAAAACTGTTTTTT

v_call: TRBV19
cdr3_length: 13
clone_size: many
j_call: TRBJ1-3
d_call: -
cdr3_aa: CASRQDSGNTIYF
cdr3_nt: TGTGCCAGTAGGCAGGACTCTGGAAACACCATATATTTT

v_call: TRBV9
cdr3_length: 17
clone_size: few
j_call: TRBJ2-3
d_call: TRBD2
cdr3_aa: CASSQNPGLAGTDTQYF
cdr3_nt: TGTGCCAGCAGCCAAAATCCCGGACTAGCGGGGACAGATACGCAGTATTTT

v_call: TRBV6-5
cdr3_length: 13
clone_size: many
j_call: TRBJ2-7
d_call: TRBD1
cdr3_aa: CASSRQGAIEQYF
cdr3_nt: TGTGCCAGCAGTCGACAGGGGGCGATCGAGCAGTACTTC

v_call: TRBV2
cdr3_length: 15
clone_size: few
j_call: TRBJ2-3
d_call: -
cdr3_aa: CASSSLLVGTDTQYF
cdr3_nt: TGTGCCAGCAGTTCCTTACTAGTGGGGACAGATACGCAGTATTTT

v_call: TRBV15
cdr3_length: 14
clone_size: -
j_call: TRBJ1-6
d_call: TRBD1
cdr3_aa: CATGRAGGESPLHF
cdr3_nt: TGTGCCACCGGCCGGGCAGGGGGGGAATCACCCCTCCACTTT

v_call: TRBV29-1
cdr3_length: 14
clone_size: many
j_call: TRBJ2-3
d_call: TRBD1
cdr3_aa: CSGFGQGTGDTQYF
cdr3_nt: TGCAGCGGGTTCGGACAGGGGACAGGAGATACGCAGTATTTT